Reported below is one TCR beta chain. These data are taken from a study of shared T cell receptors in the human thymus. Trimming took 4 bases from V and 0 from J; bases not matched to a gene: 8. The CDR3 spans 17 residues. Germline V gene sequence: CDR1 LNHDA, CDR2 SQIVND (reference sequence). Clones were sequenced by immunoSEQ multiplex PCR, and TCRdb holds only the in-frame ones, with some missing. The table records around 730,000 clones, approximately 83% of them present only once. These data were likewise used in another study, on human thymus T cells. From that paper: Samples came from healthy Finnish infants during open corrective cardiac surgery. Resections were taken during corrective heart surgery, and the thymus tissue came from these. Within thymic and blood repertoires, V and J gene usage appeared to be biased.

The receptor comes from a girl in the first two years of life with a congenital heart defect. J is TRBJ1-5 and V is TRBV19, with 8 bases matching TRBD1. Source material: thymocytes. In nucleotides, the CDR3 is TGTGCCAGTAGTACGTCCGGGACAGGATATAGCAATCAGCCCCAGCATTTT. Its translation: CASSTSGTGYSNQPQHF.